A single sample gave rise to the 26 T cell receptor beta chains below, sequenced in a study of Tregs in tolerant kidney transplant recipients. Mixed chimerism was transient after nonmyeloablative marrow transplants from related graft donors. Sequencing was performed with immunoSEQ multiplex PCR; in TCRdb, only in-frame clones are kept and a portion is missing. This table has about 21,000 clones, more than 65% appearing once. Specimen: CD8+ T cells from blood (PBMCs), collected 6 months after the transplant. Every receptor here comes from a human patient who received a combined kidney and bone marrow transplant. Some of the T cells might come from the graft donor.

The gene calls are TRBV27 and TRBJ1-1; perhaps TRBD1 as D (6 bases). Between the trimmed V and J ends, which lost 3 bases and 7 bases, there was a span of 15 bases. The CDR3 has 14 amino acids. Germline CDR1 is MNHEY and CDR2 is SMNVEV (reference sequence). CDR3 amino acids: CASSLRQEPGEAFF. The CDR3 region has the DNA TGTGCCAGCAGTTTGCGACAGGAGCCGGGTGAAGCTTTCTTT.

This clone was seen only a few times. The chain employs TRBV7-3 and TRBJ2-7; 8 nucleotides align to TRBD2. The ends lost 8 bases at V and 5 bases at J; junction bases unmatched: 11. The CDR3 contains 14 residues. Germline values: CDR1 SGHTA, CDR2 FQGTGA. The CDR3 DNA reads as TGTGCCAGCGGTTTTGGCGGGAGGTCGGACGAGCAGTACTTC. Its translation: CASGFGGRSDEQYF.

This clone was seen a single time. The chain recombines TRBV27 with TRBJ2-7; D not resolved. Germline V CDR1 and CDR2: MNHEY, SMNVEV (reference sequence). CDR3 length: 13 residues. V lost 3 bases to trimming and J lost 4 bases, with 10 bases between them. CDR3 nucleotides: TGTGCCAGCAGTTTTGCGGCGTCTTACGAGCAGTACTTC. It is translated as CASSFAASYEQYF.

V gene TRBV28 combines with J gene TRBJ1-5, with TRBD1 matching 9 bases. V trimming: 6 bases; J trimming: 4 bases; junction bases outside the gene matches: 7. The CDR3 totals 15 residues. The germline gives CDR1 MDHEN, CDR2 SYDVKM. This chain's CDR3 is CASSPTGTGNQPQHF. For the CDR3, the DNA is TGTGCCAGCAGCCCCACCGGGACAGGGAATCAGCCCCAGCATTTT. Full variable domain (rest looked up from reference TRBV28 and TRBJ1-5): DVKVTQSSRYLVKRTGEKVFLECVQDMDHENMFWYRQDPGLGLRLIYFSYDVKMKEKGDIPEGYSVSREKKERFSLILESASTNQTSMYLCASSPTGTGNQPQHFGDGTRLSIL.

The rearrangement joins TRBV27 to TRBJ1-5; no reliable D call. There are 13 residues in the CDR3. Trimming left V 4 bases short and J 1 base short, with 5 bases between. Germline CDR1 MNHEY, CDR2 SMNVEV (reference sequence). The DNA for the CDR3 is TGTGCCAGCAGTTACCAGAGCAATCAGCCCCAGCATTTT. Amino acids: CASSYQSNQPQHF.

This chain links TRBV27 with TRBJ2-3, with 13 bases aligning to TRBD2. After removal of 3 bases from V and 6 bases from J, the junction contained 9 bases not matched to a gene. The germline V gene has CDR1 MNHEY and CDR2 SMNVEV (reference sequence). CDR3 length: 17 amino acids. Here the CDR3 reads CASSFTLAGGPSDTQYF. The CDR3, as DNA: TGTGCCAGCAGTTTTACACTAGCGGGAGGGCCCTCGGATACGCAGTATTTT.

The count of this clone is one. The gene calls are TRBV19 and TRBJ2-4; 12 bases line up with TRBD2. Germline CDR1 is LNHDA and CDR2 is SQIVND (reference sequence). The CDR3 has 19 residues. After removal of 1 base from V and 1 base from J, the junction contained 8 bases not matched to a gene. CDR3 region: CASSIGGTSGRLAKNIQYF. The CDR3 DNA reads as TGTGCCAGTAGTATAGGAGGGACTAGCGGGCGGCTGGCCAAAAACATTCAGTACTTC.

In DNA, the CDR3 is TGTGCCAGCAGCCGGAGGAAGTACCAAGAGACCCAGTACTTC. Translating gives CASSRRKYQETQYF. The chain employs TRBV6-5 and TRBJ2-5; TRBD2 might be the D (5 bases). The CDR3 sequence is 14 residues long. Trimming removed 6 bases from V and 0 bases from J, with 11 bases in between. CDR1 is MNHEY, CDR2 SVGAGI, per germline.

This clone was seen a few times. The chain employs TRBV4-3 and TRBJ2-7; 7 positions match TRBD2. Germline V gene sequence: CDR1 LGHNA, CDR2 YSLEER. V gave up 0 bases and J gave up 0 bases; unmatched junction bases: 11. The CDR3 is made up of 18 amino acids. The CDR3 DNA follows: TGCGCCAGCAGCCAAGAGGGGACTACCCAACCTCGCTCCTACGAGCAGTACTTC. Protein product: CASSQEGTTQPRSYEQYF.

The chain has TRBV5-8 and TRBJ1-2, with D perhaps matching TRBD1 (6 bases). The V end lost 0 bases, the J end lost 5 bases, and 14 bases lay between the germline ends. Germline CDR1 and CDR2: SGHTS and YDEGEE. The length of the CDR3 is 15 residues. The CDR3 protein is CASSLGDIPAYGYTF. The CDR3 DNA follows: TGTGCCAGCAGCTTGGGGGACATTCCGGCGTATGGCTACACCTTC.

CDR3 sequence (DNA): TGTGCCAGCAGGGAGGGGATTCCACGTGGCACAGATACGCAGTATTTT. Residues: CASREGIPRGTDTQYF. This sequence joins TRBV28 and TRBJ2-3, with D possibly TRBD2 on 6 matching bases. Germline CDR1 reads MDHEN; CDR2 reads SYDVKM. This CDR3 comprises 16 residues. The V and J ends lost 6 bases and 1 base respectively, with 17 bases between them.

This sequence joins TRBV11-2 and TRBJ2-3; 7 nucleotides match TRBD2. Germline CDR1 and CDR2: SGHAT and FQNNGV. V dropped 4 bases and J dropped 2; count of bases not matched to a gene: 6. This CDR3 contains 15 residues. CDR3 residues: CASSSQAGITDTQYF. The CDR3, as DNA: TGTGCCAGCAGCTCGCAAGCGGGAATCACAGATACGCAGTATTTT.

The CDR3 sequence: CASGWTEGTEAFF. The CDR3 nucleotides read TGTGCCAGCGGGTGGACAGAAGGCACTGAAGCTTTCTTT. The J gene is TRBJ1-1, the V gene TRBV2, with D maybe TRBD1 (6 bases). CDR1 is SNHLY, CDR2 FYNNEI, per germline. Trimming took 8 bases from V and 4 from J, leaving 14 bases between them. CDR3 length: 13 residues.

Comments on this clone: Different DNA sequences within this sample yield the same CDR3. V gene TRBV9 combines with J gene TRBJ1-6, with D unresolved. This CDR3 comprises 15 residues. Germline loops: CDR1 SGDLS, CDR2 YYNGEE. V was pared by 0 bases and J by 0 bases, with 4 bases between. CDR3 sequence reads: CASSVGSSYNSPLHF. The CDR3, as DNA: TGTGCCAGCAGCGTAGGGAGCTCCTATAATTCACCCCTCCACTTT.

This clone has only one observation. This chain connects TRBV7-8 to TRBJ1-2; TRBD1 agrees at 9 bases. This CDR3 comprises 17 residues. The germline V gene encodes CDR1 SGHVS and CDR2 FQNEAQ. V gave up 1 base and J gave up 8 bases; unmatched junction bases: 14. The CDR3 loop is CASSLDPNLQGARGYTF. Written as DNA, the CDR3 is TGTGCCAGCAGCTTAGACCCCAATTTACAGGGGGCGCGGGGCTACACCTTC.

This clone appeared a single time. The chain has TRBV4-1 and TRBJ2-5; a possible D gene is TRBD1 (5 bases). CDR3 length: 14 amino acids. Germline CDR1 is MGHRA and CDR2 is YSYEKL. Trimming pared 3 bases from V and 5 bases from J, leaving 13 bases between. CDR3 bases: TGCGCCAGCAGCCAGACAACAGGATGGGAGACCCAGTACTTC. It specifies CASSQTTGWETQYF.

The CDR3 reads CASRGYMGQGENIQYF. In DNA form, the CDR3 reads TGTGCCAGCAGAGGCTACATGGGACAGGGGGAAAACATTCAGTACTTC. The V and J genes are TRBV2 and TRBJ2-4; 11 bases align to TRBD1. The CDR3 consists of 16 residues. V trimming: 6 bases; J trimming: 5 bases; junction bases outside the gene matches: 9. The germline gives CDR1 SNHLY, CDR2 FYNNEI.

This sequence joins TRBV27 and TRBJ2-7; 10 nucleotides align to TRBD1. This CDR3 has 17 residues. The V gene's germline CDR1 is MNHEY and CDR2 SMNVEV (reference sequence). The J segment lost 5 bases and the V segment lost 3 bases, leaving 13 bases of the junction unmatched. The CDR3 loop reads CASSFLHSDRGVNEQYF. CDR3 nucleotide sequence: TGTGCCAGCAGTTTCCTCCACTCGGACAGGGGGGTCAACGAGCAGTACTTC.

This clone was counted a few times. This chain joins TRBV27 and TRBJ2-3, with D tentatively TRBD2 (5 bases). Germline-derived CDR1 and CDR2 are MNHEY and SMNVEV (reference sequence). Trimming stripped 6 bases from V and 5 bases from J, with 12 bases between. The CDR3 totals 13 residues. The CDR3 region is CASRPQLEDTQYF. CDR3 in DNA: TGTGCCAGCAGACCCCAACTAGAAGATACGCAGTATTTT.

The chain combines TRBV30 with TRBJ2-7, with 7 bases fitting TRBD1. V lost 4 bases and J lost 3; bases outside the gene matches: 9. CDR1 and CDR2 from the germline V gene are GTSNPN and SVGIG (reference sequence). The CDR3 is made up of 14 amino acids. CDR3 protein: CAWTPGRGIYEQYF. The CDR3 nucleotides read TGTGCCTGGACCCCGGGCAGGGGGATCTACGAGCAGTACTTC.

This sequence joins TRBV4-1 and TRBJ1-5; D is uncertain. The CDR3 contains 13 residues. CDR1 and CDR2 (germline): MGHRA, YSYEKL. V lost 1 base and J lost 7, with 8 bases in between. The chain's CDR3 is CASSQVFPQPQHF. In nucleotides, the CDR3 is TGCGCCAGCAGCCAAGTCTTCCCCCAGCCCCAGCATTTT.

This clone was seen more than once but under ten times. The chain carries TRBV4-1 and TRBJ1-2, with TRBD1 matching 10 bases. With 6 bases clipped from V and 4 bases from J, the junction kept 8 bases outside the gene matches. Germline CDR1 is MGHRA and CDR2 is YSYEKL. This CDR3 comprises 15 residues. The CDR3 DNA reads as TGCGCCAGCAGGTCACCGGGACAGGGGTCCTATGGCTACACCTTC. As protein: CASRSPGQGSYGYTF.

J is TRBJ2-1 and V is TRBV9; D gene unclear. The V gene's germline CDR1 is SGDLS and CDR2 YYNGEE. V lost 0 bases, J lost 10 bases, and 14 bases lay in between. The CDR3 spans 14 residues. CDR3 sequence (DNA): TGTGCCAGCAGCGTAGGAGGAGAGCCAAAAGAGCAGTTCTTC. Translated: CASSVGGEPKEQFF.

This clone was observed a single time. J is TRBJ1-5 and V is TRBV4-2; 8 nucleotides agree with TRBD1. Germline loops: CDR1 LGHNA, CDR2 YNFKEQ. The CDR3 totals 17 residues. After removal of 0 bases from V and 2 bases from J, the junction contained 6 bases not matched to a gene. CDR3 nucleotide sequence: TGTGCCAGCAGCCAAGAAATCGACAGGGGCCGCAATCAGCCCCAGCATTTT. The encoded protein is CASSQEIDRGRNQPQHF.

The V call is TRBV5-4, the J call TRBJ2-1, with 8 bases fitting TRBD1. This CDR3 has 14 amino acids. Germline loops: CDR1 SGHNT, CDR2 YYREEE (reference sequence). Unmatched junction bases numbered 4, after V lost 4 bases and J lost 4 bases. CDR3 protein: CASSNWTGYNEQFF. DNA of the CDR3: TGTGCCAGCAGCAATTGGACAGGGTACAATGAGCAGTTCTTC.

The chain's CDR3 is CASSSWAGGTGELFF. CDR3 DNA sequence: TGTGCCAGCAGCTCTTGGGCGGGGGGGACCGGGGAGCTGTTTTTT. This sequence joins TRBV7-8 and TRBJ2-2; 9 bases line up with TRBD2. The CDR3 loop spans 15 amino acids. Germline trimming cut 4 bases from V and 5 bases from J; bases unmatched to any gene: 5. The germline CDR1 and CDR2 sequences are SGHVS and FQNEAQ. The variable domain in full, with the rest retrieved from reference TRBV7-8 and TRBJ2-2, is GAGVSQSPRYKVAKRGQDVALRCDPISGHVSLFWYQQALGQGPEFLTYFQNEAQLDKSGLPSDRFFAERPEGSVSTLKIQRTQQEDSAVYLCASSSWAGGTGELFFGEGSRLTVL.